This entry describes one T cell receptor beta chain. The method was immunoSEQ multiplex PCR; TCRdb's version includes in-frame clones alone and lacks a portion of them. This sample carries 30,000 to 40,000 clones, around 90% of them seen once, and the ten largest clones take around 0.69%. The data are from a study of T cell changes during pregnancy in multiple sclerosis. This TCR came from a female donor in good health, enrolled as a control in a pregnancy study. This material consisted of CD4+ T cells from peripheral blood mononuclear cells, taken in the second trimester of pregnancy.

The chain's CDR3 is CASRFRGRGFGYTF. The DNA of the CDR3 is TGTGCCAGCAGATTCAGGGGTCGGGGTTTCGGCTACACCTTC. This chain connects TRBV5-6 to TRBJ1-2; TRBD1 might be the D (6 bases). This CDR3 spans 14 amino acids. V lost 5 bases and J 8 bases, leaving 19 bases between the germline ends. CDR1 is SGHDT, CDR2 YYEEEE, per germline.